This T cell receptor (beta chain) was identified during a study of blood T cell repertoires in COVID-19. Study-wide context: Whether acute or convalescent, the COVID-19 samples came from the United States, Italy and Spain. In each case, the material was cDNA or gDNA derived from T cells, B-cell-depleted T cells, or PBMCs.

Method: immunoSEQ multiplex PCR; TCRdb's copy keeps in-frame clones and lacks some. The sample carries 130,000 to 150,000 clones, roughly 85% recorded once. Per germline, CDR1 SGHTA and CDR2 FQGNSA. V lost 6 bases and J 6 bases, leaving 15 bases between the germline ends. The CDR3 extends over 15 amino acids. The clonotype comes from a man between 60 and 70 years old with acute or convalescent COVID-19. Source material: peripheral blood. The V gene is TRBV7-2, the J gene TRBJ1-6; TRBD1 might be the D (6 bases). For the CDR3, the DNA is TGTGCCAGCAGATTTATGTGGACAGCTAATTCACCCCTCCACTTT. Amino acid sequence: CASRFMWTANSPLHF.